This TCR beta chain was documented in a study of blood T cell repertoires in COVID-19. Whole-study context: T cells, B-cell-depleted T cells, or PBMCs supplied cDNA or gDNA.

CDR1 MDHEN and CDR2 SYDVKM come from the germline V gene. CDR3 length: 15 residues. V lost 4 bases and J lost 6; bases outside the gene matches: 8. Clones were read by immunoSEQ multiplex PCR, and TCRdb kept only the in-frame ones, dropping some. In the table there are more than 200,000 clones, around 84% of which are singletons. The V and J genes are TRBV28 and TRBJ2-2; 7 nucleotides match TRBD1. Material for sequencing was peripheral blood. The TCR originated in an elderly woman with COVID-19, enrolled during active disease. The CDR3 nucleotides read TGTGCCAGCAGTTCGACAGGGCGGTTACCCGGGGAGCTGTTTTTT. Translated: CASSSTGRLPGELFF.